The 15 T cell receptor beta chains below were found in one sample sequenced in a study of beta chain features in type 1 diabetes. The isolated RNA, all of it, was reverse transcribed, so expressed TCRB transcripts were what got sequenced. This table comes from immunoSEQ multiplex PCR, and its TCRdb copy is limited to in-frame clones, with some not included. The data contain 810,000 or so clones, about 17% of them singletons. Sequencing was done on a sample of naive CD4+ T cells from blood. Every receptor here comes from a woman under 30 in good health.

This clone was counted only a few times. Other DNA sequences within the sample encode an identical CDR3. This CDR3 reads CASSPGPNTEAFF. Here the CDR3 DNA reads TGTGCCAGCTCACCTGGGCCGAACACTGAAGCTTTCTTT. The V gene is TRBV18, the J gene TRBJ1-1; D is uncertain. Deletions cut 3 bases from V and 1 base from J, with 6 bases between. The CDR3 sequence is 13 residues long. CDR1 and CDR2 (germline): KGHSH, LQKENI.

This chain uses TRBV4-2 with TRBJ2-1; 10 positions match TRBD2. Trimming cost V 4 bases and J 5 bases; bases outside gene matches: 11. Germline values: CDR1 LGHNA, CDR2 YNFKEQ. The CDR3 consists of 17 residues. CDR3 nucleotides: TGTGCCAGCAGCCGTGGGACTAGCGACGAAGGTCACAATGAGCAGTTCTTC. This translates into CASSRGTSDEGHNEQFF.

The rearrangement joins TRBV25-1 to TRBJ2-2, with TRBD2 identical over 13 bases. CDR1 and CDR2 (germline): MGHDK, SYGVNS. The V and J ends lost 8 bases and 6 bases, in that order; junction bases with no gene match: 0. The CDR3 has 13 amino acids. The CDR3 nucleotides are TGTGCCAGCGGACTAGCGGGAGCCGGGGAGCTGTTTTTT. The encoded protein is CASGLAGAGELFF. Full variable domain (outside the CDR3, taken from reference TRBV25-1 and TRBJ2-2): EADIYQTPRYLVIGTGKKITLECSQTMGHDKMYWYQQDPGMELHLIHYSYGVNSTEKGDLSSESTVSRIRTEHFPLTLESARPSHTSQYLCASGLAGAGELFFGEGSRLTVL.

The J gene is TRBJ2-5, the V gene TRBV6-6; D remains ambiguous. V shed 2 bases and J shed 2 bases, with 9 bases lying between them. This CDR3 contains 14 residues. In germline, CDR1 is MNHNY, CDR2 SVGAGI (reference sequence). The CDR3 DNA reads TGTGCCAGCAGTTACGTGTCTAAACAAGAGACCCAGTACTTC. It specifies CASSYVSKQETQYF.

This chain connects TRBV7-3 to TRBJ2-6; possible D gene TRBD1, 6 bases. The ends were cut back, 2 bases at V and 1 base at J, with 9 bases in the middle. The CDR3 sequence is 16 residues long. The germline CDR1 and CDR2 sequences are SGHTA and FQGTGA. The CDR3 region has the DNA TGTGCCAGCAGCTTACGAGGGGGATCTGGGGCCAACGTCCTGACTTTC. Protein sequence: CASSLRGGSGANVLTF.

In this sample, this clone turned up a few times. The V and J genes are TRBV9 and TRBJ2-1, with D possibly matching TRBD1 (6 bases). The germline gives CDR1 SGDLS, CDR2 YYNGEE. V was shortened by 7 bases and J by 10 bases, with 15 bases between the two germline ends. This CDR3 spans 12 amino acids. The CDR3 here is CASSTARGEQFF. The DNA of the CDR3 is TGTGCCAGCTCGACCGCTAGGGGGGAGCAGTTCTTC.

This chain joins TRBV6-5 and TRBJ2-1; perhaps TRBD2 as D (5 bases). Trimming removed 9 bases at V and 8 bases at J, with 17 bases between. CDR3 length: 13 residues. The germline V gene encodes CDR1 MNHEY and CDR2 SVGAGI. CDR3 coding DNA: TGTGCCAGTTCGGGGAGACAAAGGGATGAGCAGTTCTTC. This gives the protein CASSGRQRDEQFF.

A word on this clone: Other DNA sequences in the sample encode the same CDR3. This chain connects TRBV27 to TRBJ2-3; D is undetermined. The CDR3 is 13 amino acids. Trimming took 2 bases from V and 4 from J, leaving 7 bases between them. Germline-derived CDR1 and CDR2 are MNHEY and SMNVEV (reference sequence). CDR3 nucleotides: TGTGCCAGCAGTTTACGGGCCGCAGATACGCAGTATTTT. Translated, it gives CASSLRAADTQYF.

V is TRBV5-1 and J is TRBJ2-2, with D hard to call. Germline V gives CDR1 SGHRS, CDR2 YFSETQ. This CDR3 region has 17 residues. The V end lost 0 bases, the J end lost 3 bases, and 15 bases lay between the germline ends. CDR3 DNA: TGCGCCAGCAGCTTGGGAGTCACCCGAAGGGACACCGGGGAGCTGTTTTTT. This encodes CASSLGVTRRDTGELFF.

In its sample, this clone was seen a few times. V usage is TRBV19 and J usage is TRBJ1-1; D gene uncertain. Germline assignment: CDR1 LNHDA and CDR2 SQIVND (reference sequence). CDR3 length: 14 residues. Trimming removed 7 bases at V and 5 bases at J, with 17 bases between. The CDR3 loop is CASTLSRIETEAFF. The CDR3, as DNA: TGTGCCAGTACCTTGTCCCGAATTGAGACTGAAGCTTTCTTT.

The CDR3, as DNA: TGCGCCAGCAGCCTAAGAGCTGGGGAAAGGACGCAGTATTTT. It encodes CASSLRAGERTQYF. This chain joins TRBV4-1 and TRBJ2-3; D is ambiguous. Germline values: CDR1 MGHRA, CDR2 YSYEKL. V was trimmed by 4 bases and J by 9 bases, leaving 17 bases between them. CDR3 length: 14 amino acids.

This clone was seen more than once but under ten times. V and J are TRBV25-1 and TRBJ2-5; 8 positions match TRBD2. The CDR3 is 13 residues long. With 5 bases clipped from V and 4 bases from J, the junction kept 3 bases outside the gene matches. Germline V CDR1 and CDR2: MGHDK, SYGVNS. The CDR3 DNA sequence: TGTGCCAGCAGTATAAGCGGGGGAGAGACCCAGTACTTC. Amino acid sequence: CASSISGGETQYF.

Here the CDR3 DNA reads TGTGCCAGCAGCTTCGACGGACAGGGGTTCGGCTACACCTTC. Its translation: CASSFDGQGFGYTF. The chain recombines TRBV7-2 with TRBJ1-2, with 9 bases that match TRBD1. Germline V gene lookup returns CDR1 SGHTA and CDR2 FQGNSA. This CDR3 comprises 14 residues. With 3 bases clipped from V and 8 bases from J, the junction kept 7 bases outside the gene matches.

The chain has TRBV5-4 and TRBJ2-7, with 9 bases matching TRBD1. V was pared by 4 bases and J by 3 bases, with 8 bases of the junction left unmatched. The CDR3 is 15 residues long. CDR1 and CDR2 (germline): SGHNT, YYREEE (reference sequence). Written as DNA, the CDR3 is TGTGCCAGCAGCACGGGTGGGACAGGGAGCTACGAGCAGTACTTC. Translation: CASSTGGTGSYEQYF.

The chain links TRBV6-1 to TRBJ2-7, with TRBD2 identical over 9 bases. Germline V lookup: CDR1 MNHNS, CDR2 SASEGT. CDR3 length equals 14 residues. V shed 7 bases and J 4 bases; nucleotides not matched to a gene: 8. The CDR3 reads CASKLLTSGYEQYF. CDR3 nucleotide sequence: TGTGCCAGCAAGTTATTGACTAGCGGATACGAGCAGTACTTC.